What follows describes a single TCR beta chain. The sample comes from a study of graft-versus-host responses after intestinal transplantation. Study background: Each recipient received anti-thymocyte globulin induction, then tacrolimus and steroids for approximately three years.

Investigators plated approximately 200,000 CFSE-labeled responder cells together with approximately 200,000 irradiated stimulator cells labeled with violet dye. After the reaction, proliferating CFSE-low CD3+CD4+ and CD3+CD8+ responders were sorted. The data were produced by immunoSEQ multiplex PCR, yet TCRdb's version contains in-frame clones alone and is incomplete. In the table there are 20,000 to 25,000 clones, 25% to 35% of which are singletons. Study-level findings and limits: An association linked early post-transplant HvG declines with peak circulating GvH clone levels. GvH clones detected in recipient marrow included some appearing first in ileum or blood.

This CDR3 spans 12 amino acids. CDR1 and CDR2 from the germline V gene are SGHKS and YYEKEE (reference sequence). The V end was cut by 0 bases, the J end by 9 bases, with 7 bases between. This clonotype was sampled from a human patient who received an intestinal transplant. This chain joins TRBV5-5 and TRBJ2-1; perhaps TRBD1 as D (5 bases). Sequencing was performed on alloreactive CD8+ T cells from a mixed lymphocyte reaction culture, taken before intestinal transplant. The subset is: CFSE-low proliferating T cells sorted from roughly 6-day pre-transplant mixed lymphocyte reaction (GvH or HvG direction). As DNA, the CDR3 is TGTGCCAGCAGCTTGGGTAGGGGTGAGCAGTTCTTC. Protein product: CASSLGRGEQFF. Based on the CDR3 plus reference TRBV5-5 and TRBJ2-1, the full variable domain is DAGVTQSPTHLIKTRGQQVTLRCSPISGHKSVSWYQQVLGQGPQFIFQYYEKEERGRGNFPDRFSARQFPNYSSELNVNALLLGDSALYLCASSLGRGEQFFGPGTRLTVL.